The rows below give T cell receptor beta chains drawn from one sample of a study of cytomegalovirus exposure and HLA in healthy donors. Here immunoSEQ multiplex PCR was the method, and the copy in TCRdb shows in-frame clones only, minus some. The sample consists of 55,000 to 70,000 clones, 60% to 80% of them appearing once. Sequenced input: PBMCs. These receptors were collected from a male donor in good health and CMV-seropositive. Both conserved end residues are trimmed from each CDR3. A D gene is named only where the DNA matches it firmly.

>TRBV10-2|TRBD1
ASRTGGKDTQY
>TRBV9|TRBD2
ASSSRLAGESDTQY
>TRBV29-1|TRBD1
SGQQGARTGELF
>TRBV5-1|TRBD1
ASSMTGTGNTEAF
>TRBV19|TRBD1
ASSTDRDHYGYT
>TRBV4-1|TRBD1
ASSPFERGPETQY
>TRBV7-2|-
ASSLVIGADTQY
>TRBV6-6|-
ASMIGVGGNTGELF
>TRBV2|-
ASGRRGRSGYT
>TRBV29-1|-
SVEGDGEQF
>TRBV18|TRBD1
ASSPVGDRGDDTQY
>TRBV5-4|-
ASTYETAGSNSPLH
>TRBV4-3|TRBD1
ASSRTGAPEAF
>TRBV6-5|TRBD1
ASSLSSQGVSQPQH
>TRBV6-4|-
ASSGLGLSDTQY
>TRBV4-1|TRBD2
ASSQGPAGGPGTGELF
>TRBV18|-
ASSPRGGSEETQY
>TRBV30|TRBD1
ASGQGPYGYT
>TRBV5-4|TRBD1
ASSSTGGRNEQF
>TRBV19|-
ASLTTGRLWNTEAF
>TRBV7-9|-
ASSEGEYEQY
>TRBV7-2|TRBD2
ASSPPGGTQY
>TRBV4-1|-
ASSHPTDSSTRGYT
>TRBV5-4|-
ASSQKILRRDTEAF
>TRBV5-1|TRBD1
ASSAPRGTGAHGYT
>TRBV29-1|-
SVGPGGGEKLF
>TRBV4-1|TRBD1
ASSQAYRGRMYGYT
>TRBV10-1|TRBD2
ASSEPSGGVTGELF
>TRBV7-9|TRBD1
ASSHGTVQETQY
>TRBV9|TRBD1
ASSSYGTGGPNYGYT
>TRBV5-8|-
ASSLSTGGQPQH
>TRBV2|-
ASSLDPGSPLH
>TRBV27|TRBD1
ASRQGANYGYT
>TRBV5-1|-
ASSGAAYTDTQY
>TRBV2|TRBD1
ASSDEDRDIYT
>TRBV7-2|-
ASSYETVNSPLH
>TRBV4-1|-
ASSLRNDRSYGYT
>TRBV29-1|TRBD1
SVYGTEPSGT
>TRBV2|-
ASIWRDGANEKLF
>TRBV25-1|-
ASSSRRTGHGKATQY
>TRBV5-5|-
ASTSTGGVQETQY
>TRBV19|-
ASSPPGFTEAF
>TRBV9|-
ASSPHAVAKNIQY
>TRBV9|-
ASSPDRDTEAF
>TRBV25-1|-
ASSVGSGSETQY
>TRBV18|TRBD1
ASSPQGQGSNTGELF
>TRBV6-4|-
ASSDQGTGKLF